This T cell receptor (beta chain) originates from a study of blood T cell repertoires in COVID-19. The study drew participants aged about 18 to 89 years from approximately 25 US areas. The table came from immunoSEQ multiplex PCR; TCRdb's copy has only in-frame clones and leaves some out. The data contain 300,000 or so clones, roughly 91% of them singletons. There are 14 residues in the CDR3. In its sample, this clone was seen once. The chain has TRBV21-1 and TRBJ1-6. TRBV21-1 is annotated as a pseudogene. Material: PBMCs or T cells enriched from blood (not recorded which). This clonotype was sampled from a woman between 50 and 59 years old who had been exposed to COVID-19. DNA of the CDR3: TGTGCCAGTCCTCGGGGTGGACGGTATTCACCCCTCCACTTT. It yields the protein CASPRGGRYSPLHF.